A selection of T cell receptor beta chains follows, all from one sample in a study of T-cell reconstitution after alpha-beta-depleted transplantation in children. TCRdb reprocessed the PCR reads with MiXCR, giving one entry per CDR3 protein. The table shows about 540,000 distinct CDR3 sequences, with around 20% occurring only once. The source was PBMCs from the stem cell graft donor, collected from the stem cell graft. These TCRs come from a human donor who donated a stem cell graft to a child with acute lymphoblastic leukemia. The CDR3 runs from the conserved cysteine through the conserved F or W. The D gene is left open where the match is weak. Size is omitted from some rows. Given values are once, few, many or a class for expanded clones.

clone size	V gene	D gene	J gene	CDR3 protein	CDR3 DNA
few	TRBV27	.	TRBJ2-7	CASSTLGTPSYEQYF	TGTGCCAGCAGTACCCTGGGGACCCCCTCGTACGAGCAGTACTTC
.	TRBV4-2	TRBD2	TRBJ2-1	CASSQAGLGTSYNEQFF	TGTGCCAGCAGCCAAGCGGGACTAGGGACTTCATACAATGAGCAGTTCTTC
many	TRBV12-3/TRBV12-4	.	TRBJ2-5	CASSFQKRQETQYF	TGTGCCAGCAGTTTCCAGAAGAGGCAAGAGACCCAGTACTTC
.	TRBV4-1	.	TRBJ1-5	CASSQERGYSNQPQHF	TGCGCCAGCAGCCAAGAAAGAGGGTATAGCAATCAGCCCCAGCATTTT
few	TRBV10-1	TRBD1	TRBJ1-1	CASSESTGNGAEAFF	TGCGCCAGCAGTGAGTCGACAGGGAATGGGGCTGAAGCTTTCTTT
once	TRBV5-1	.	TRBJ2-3	CASSPQPTRGTDTQYF	TGCGCCAGCAGCCCCCAACCGACTCGGGGCACAGATACGCAGTATTTT
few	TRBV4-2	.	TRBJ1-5	CASSRDNNQPQHF	TGTGCCAGCAGCCGGGACAACAATCAGCCCCAGCATTTT
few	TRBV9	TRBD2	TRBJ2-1	CASSPWAGDANEQFF	TGTGCCAGCAGCCCGTGGGCGGGAGACGCCAATGAGCAGTTCTTC
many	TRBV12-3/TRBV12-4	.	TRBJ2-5	CASSLLGGRRETQYF	TGTGCCAGCAGTTTACTGGGGGGGCGCAGGGAGACCCAGTACTTC
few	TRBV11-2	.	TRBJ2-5	CASSLDQGLQETQYF	TGTGCCAGCAGCTTAGATCAGGGTCTTCAAGAGACCCAGTACTTC
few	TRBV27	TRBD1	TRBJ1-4	CASSLSGQGLDEKLFF	TGTGCCAGCAGTTTATCGGGACAGGGCCTAGATGAAAAACTGTTTTTT
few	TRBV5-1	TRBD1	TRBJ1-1	CASSWEPGTGRRVFF	TGCGCCAGCAGCTGGGAACCCGGGACAGGGCGGCGGGTTTTCTTT
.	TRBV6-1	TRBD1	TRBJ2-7	CASSPGTALFYEQYF	TGTGCCAGCAGCCCTGGGACAGCCCTATTCTACGAGCAGTACTTC
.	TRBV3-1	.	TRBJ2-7	CASSQTSHSYEQYF	TGTGCCAGCAGCCAAACCTCCCACTCCTACGAGCAGTACTTC
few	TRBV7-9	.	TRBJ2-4	CASTLGTAKNIQYF	TGTGCCAGCACCTTAGGGACAGCCAAAAACATTCAGTACTTC
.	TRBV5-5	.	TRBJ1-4	CASSLGQFLATNEKLFF	TGTGCCAGCAGCTTGGGGCAGTTCCTTGCAACTAATGAAAAACTGTTTTTT
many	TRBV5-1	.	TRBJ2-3	CASSPDSDTQYF	TGCGCCAGCAGCCCGGACAGTGATACGCAGTATTTT
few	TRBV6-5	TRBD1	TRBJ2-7	CASSYLTGGMNEQYF	TGTGCCAGCAGTTACCTAACAGGGGGGATGAACGAGCAGTACTTC
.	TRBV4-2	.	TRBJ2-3	CASSQDRGLRGADTQYF	TGTGCCAGCAGCCAAGATCGAGGTCTTAGGGGGGCAGATACGCAGTATTTT
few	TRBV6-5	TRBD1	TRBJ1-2	CASSYLTSRGGYTF	TGTGCCAGCAGTTACTTAACCTCCAGGGGGGGCTACACCTTC
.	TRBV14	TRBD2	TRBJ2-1	CASSQYGGSGSNEQFF	TGTGCCAGCAGCCAATATGGTGGTAGCGGGAGTAATGAGCAGTTCTTC
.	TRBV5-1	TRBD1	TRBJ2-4	CASSPRPRTGGGLSKNIQYF	TGCGCCAGCAGCCCCCGACCTAGGACAGGGGGAGGGCTTAGCAAAAACATTCAGTACTTC
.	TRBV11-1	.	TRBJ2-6	CASSVSGANVLTF	TGTGCCAGCAGCGTCTCTGGGGCCAACGTCCTGACTTTC
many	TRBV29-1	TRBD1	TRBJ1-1	CSVGSGQGQTEAFF	TGCAGCGTCGGAAGCGGACAGGGACAAACTGAAGCTTTCTTT
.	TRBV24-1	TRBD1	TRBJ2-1	CATSEPTGGKVNEQFF	TGTGCCACTAGTGAGCCGACAGGGGGGAAGGTGAATGAGCAGTTCTTC
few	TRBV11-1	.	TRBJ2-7	CASSLAEDPRYYEQYF	TGTGCCAGCAGCTTAGCGGAGGATCCTCGATATTACGAGCAGTACTTC
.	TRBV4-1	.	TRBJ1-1	CASSQKTGWSEAFF	TGCGCCAGCAGCCAAAAGACGGGGTGGTCTGAAGCTTTCTTT
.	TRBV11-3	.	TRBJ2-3	CASSRREDTQYF	TGTGCCAGCAGTCGACGGGAGGATACGCAGTATTTT
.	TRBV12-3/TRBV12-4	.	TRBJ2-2	CASSLTRDFSFSRGLFF	TGTGCCAGCAGTCTTACACGGGACTTCTCTTTCTCCCGGGGGCTGTTTTTT
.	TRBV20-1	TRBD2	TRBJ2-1	CSAPGLALSEQFF	TGCAGTGCCCCGGGACTAGCGCTCTCCGAGCAGTTCTTC
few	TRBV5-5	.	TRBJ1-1	CASSFFASGLNTEAFF	TGTGCCAGCAGCTTCTTCGCATCGGGGCTGAACACTGAAGCTTTCTTT
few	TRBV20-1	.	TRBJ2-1	CSARSGLSYNEQFF	TGCAGTGCTAGATCGGGGTTATCCTACAATGAGCAGTTCTTC
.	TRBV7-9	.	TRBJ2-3	CASSLAGSKDTQYF	TGTGCCAGCAGCTTAGCGGGTAGTAAGGATACGCAGTATTTT
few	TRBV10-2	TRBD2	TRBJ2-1	CASSDSGIYNEQFF	TGCGCCAGCAGTGATAGCGGGATATACAATGAGCAGTTCTTC
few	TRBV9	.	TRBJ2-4	CASSVGAGANIQYF	TGTGCCAGCAGCGTAGGGGCGGGGGCGAACATTCAGTACTTC
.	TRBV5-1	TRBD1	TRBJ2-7	CASRGQGAFYEQYF	TGCGCCAGCCGCGGACAGGGGGCTTTCTACGAGCAGTACTTC
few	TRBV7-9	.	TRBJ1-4	CASSDNEKLFF	TGTGCCAGCAGCGACAACGAAAAACTGTTTTTT
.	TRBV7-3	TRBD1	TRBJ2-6	CASSLTTLPVTGASGANVLTF	TGTGCCAGCAGCTTGACCACACTACCGGTGACAGGGGCGTCTGGGGCCAACGTCCTGACTTTC
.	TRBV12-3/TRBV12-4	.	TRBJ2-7	CASSLSQGPYEQYF	TGTGCCAGCAGTTTAAGTCAGGGGCCCTACGAGCAGTACTTC
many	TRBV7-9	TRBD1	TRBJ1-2	CASSSTGQGFNYGYTF	TGTGCCAGCAGCTCAACAGGACAGGGTTTTAACTATGGCTACACCTTC
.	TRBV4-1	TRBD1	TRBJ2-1	CASSLSGTDDNEQFF	TGCGCCAGCAGCCTATCCGGGACAGATGACAATGAGCAGTTCTTC
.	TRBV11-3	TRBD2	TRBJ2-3	CASSTPAGGVTDTQYF	TGTGCCAGCAGCACCCCAGCGGGAGGGGTCACAGATACGCAGTATTTT
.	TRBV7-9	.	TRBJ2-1	CAIPAASTLNEQFF	TGTGCCATTCCTGCGGCTAGCACCCTCAATGAGCAGTTCTTC
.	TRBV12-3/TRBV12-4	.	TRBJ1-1	CASLPGGWGSGTEAFF	TGTGCCAGCCTCCCGGGGGGTTGGGGCTCGGGCACTGAAGCTTTCTTT
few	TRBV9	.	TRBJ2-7	CASSVDAQGTLGAQYF	TGTGCCAGCAGCGTAGATGCTCAGGGAACTTTAGGAGCGCAGTACTTC
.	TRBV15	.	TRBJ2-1	CATSETGLYNEQFF	TGTGCCACCAGTGAGACAGGACTGTACAATGAGCAGTTCTTC
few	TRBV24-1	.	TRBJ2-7	CATSDSGQSYEQYF	TGTGCCACCAGTGATTCAGGACAGTCCTACGAGCAGTACTTC
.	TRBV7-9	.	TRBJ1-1	CASSLFSVESLTEAFF	TGTGCCAGCAGCTTATTTTCGGTGGAGTCTTTAACTGAAGCTTTCTTT
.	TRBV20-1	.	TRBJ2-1	CSAVETRLRALTVF	TGCAGTGCCGTAGAGACTAGACTACGAGCCCTTACGGTCTTC
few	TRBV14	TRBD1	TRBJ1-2	CASSQFRTGESGYTF	TGTGCCAGCAGCCAATTCCGGACAGGGGAATCCGGCTACACCTTC
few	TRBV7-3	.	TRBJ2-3	CASRPTGSDTQYF	TGTGCCAGCAGACCCACAGGGTCGGATACGCAGTATTTT
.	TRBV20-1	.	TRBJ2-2	CSARARVNTGELFF	TGCAGTGCTAGGGCCAGGGTCAACACCGGGGAGCTGTTTTTT
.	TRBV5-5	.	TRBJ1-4	CASSLGGDAIEKLFF	TGTGCCAGCAGCTTGGGAGGGGACGCCATTGAAAAACTGTTTTTT